This T cell receptor (beta chain) was profiled in a study of T cells in Graves' hyperthyroidism and ophthalmopathy. Points from the study as a whole: Researchers report that a 13 V-J model separated ophthalmopathy from stable hyperthyroidism. The blood repertoire included most of the expanded thyroid clonotypes above 0.001.

Patients between 18 and 65 years old had hyperthyroidism, newly diagnosed and lasting under 2 months. Not enrolled were patients with uncontrolled infection, other autoimmune disease, pregnancy or lactation. V was pared by 4 bases and J by 2 bases, with 12 bases between. CDR3 length: 15 residues. RNA transcripts served as the template for amplifying TCR beta CDR3 regions. The TCR CDR3 first-round RT-PCR relied on the HTBI primer set. TCRdb redid the calling of the multiplex PCR reads with MiXCR, one entry per CDR3 protein. This table has a few hundred thousand distinct CDR3 sequences, about 15% appearing once. This clonotype came up many times. Antigen unknown.

The sample was blood. The sequence came from a woman in her 30s with Graves' hyperthyroidism. The chain is built from TRBV12-3 or TRBV12-4 and TRBJ1-5; D is perhaps TRBD1 (6 bases). CDR3 amino acids: CASSSGSGGNQPQHF. CDR3 in DNA: TGTGCCAGCAGTTCAGGGTCAGGGGGCAATCAGCCCCAGCATTTT.